The next 3 T cell receptor beta chains were all read from a single sample in a study of CD8 T cells in Susac syndrome. RNA, at about 0.45 to 1 ug, was reverse transcribed with random hexamers. A single record per CDR3 protein comes from TCRdb applying MiXCR to the immunoSEQ multiplex PCR reads. The data contain roughly 200,000 distinct CDR3 sequences, around 94% of them singletons. Sequenced material: CD4+ T cells from PBMCs. These receptors were taken from a human donor with Susac syndrome.

The chain recombines TRBV9 with TRBJ2-5, with a possible D match to TRBD1 (5 bases). CDR1 is SGDLS, CDR2 YYNGEE, per germline. The CDR3 extends over 15 amino acids. Deletions cut 0 bases from V and 5 bases from J, with 14 bases between. The CDR3 bases are TGTGCCAGCAGCGTAGTAGGGGTTAGGCGGGAGACCCAGTACTTC. The encoded protein is CASSVVGVRRETQYF.

The gene calls are TRBV7-9 and TRBJ1-1; a possible D gene is TRBD1 (6 bases). Germline V gene sequence: CDR1 SEHNR, CDR2 FQNEAQ (reference sequence). The CDR3 contains 15 residues. V lost 1 base and J 5 bases, leaving 14 bases between the germline ends. In nucleotides, the CDR3 is TGTGCCAGCAGCTTAGGTCGGAGAGGGGGAACTGAAGCTTTCTTT. Residues: CASSLGRRGGTEAFF.

The V gene is TRBV13, the J gene TRBJ2-7; perhaps TRBD1 as D (6 bases). This CDR3 has 14 residues. Per germline, CDR1 PRHDT and CDR2 FYEKMQ (reference sequence). Trimming took 5 bases from V and 5 from J, leaving 16 bases between them. CDR3 in amino acids: CASSRYVQGNEQYF. CDR3 nucleotide sequence: TGTGCCAGCAGCAGATACGTACAGGGCAACGAGCAGTACTTC.